Listed here are 16 T cell receptor beta chains from one sample, sequenced in a study of brain T cells in children with intractable seizures (dated by TCRdb to the early 2020s). The method behind the library was the immunoSEQ multiplex PCR assay. TCRdb retrieved this table from immuneACCESS and kept in-frame rearrangements only. Not all clones are present; in checked studies, unresolved V genes account for under half, and no reason is known for the remainder. This sample holds roughly 23,000 clones; 85% to 95% were observed only once. The ten most abundant clones make up 5% to 7% of the sample. In the paper's terms, the time point label means: resected brain tissue, or blood drawn just prior to surgery. This sample comprised peripheral blood, obtained at surgery. The receptors shown here come from a boy aged 10-17 years with focal cortical dysplasia and intractable seizures.

This chain connects TRBV2 to TRBJ2-5; 9 bases map to TRBD2. The germline CDR1 and CDR2 sequences are SNHLY and FYNNEI. The CDR3 spans 15 residues. The ends lost 7 bases at V and 2 bases at J; junction bases unmatched: 8. CDR3 sequence: CASITTSGPQETQYF. In DNA form, the CDR3 reads TGTGCCAGCATCACAACTAGCGGGCCTCAAGAGACCCAGTACTTC. The full variable domain, completed using reference TRBV2 and TRBJ2-5, is EPEVTQTPSHQVTQMGQEVILRCVPISNHLYFYWYRQILGQKVEFLVSFYNNEISEKSEIFDDQFSVERPDGSNFTLKIRSTKLEDSAMYFCASITTSGPQETQYFGPGTRLLVL.

CDR3 sequence: CASSTYPQREQWLTQDTQYF. The CDR3 bases are TGTGCCAGTAGTACCTACCCCCAGCGGGAGCAGTGGTTAACTCAAGATACGCAGTATTTT. This chain links TRBV19 with TRBJ2-3, with TRBD2 matching 8 bases. The germline CDR1 and CDR2 sequences are LNHDA and SQIVND (reference sequence). V shed 4 bases, J shed 5 bases, and the junction held 23 bases outside the gene matches. The CDR3 sequence is 20 residues long.

The V gene is TRBV5-6, the J gene TRBJ2-1, with 9 bases matching TRBD2. CDR1 SGHDT and CDR2 YYEEEE come from the germline V gene. The CDR3 covers 14 residues. V gave up 3 bases and J gave up 6 bases; unmatched junction bases: 4. CDR3 region: CASSSGTSPNEQFF. CDR3 in DNA: TGTGCCAGCAGCTCGGGGACTAGCCCCAATGAGCAGTTCTTC.

This rearrangement joins TRBV6-1 to TRBJ2-3; 11 positions agree with TRBD2. Germline V lookup: CDR1 MNHNS, CDR2 SASEGT. The CDR3 covers 16 residues. The V and J ends lost 4 bases and 4 bases, in that order; junction bases with no gene match: 7. CDR3 in amino acids: CASSVFLAGGADTQYF. Here the CDR3 DNA reads TGTGCCAGCAGTGTCTTCTTAGCGGGAGGGGCAGATACGCAGTATTTT.

This rearrangement joins TRBV21-1 to TRBJ1-6; the DNA was not compared with TRBD1, the D call given in the table. TRBV21-1 is tagged as a pseudogene. The CDR3 is 13 amino acids. In DNA form, the CDR3 reads TGTGCCAGCAGCAAGGACAGGGTTTCACCCCTCCACTTT. It codes for CASSKDRVSPLHF.

V gene TRBV9 combines with J gene TRBJ2-1, with 12 bases that match TRBD2. CDR1 is SGDLS, CDR2 YYNGEE, per germline. The junction had 7 bases not matched to a gene; V was cut back by 3 bases and J by 0 bases. This CDR3 has 18 amino acids. The CDR3 DNA follows: TGTGCCAGCAGCGGTGGACTAGCGGGACTAAGCTCCTACAATGAGCAGTTCTTC. This encodes CASSGGLAGLSSYNEQFF. Full variable domain (remainder filled in from reference TRBV9 and TRBJ2-1): DSGVTQTPKHLITATGQRVTLRCSPRSGDLSVYWYQQSLDQGLQFLIQYYNGEERAKGNILERFSAQQFPDLHSELNLSSLELGDSALYFCASSGGLAGLSSYNEQFFGPGTRLTVL.

The V call is TRBV2, the J call TRBJ1-1; no reliable D call. This CDR3 comprises 11 residues. V was clipped by 7 bases and J by 0 bases, with 3 bases between them. Germline values: CDR1 SNHLY, CDR2 FYNNEI. CDR3 nucleotide sequence: TGTGCCAGCACAGTGAACACTGAAGCTTTCTTT. Translated, it gives CASTVNTEAFF.

The V call is TRBV24-1, the J call TRBJ2-5; 8 positions match TRBD1. This CDR3 comprises 15 residues. Germline lookup yields CDR1 KGHDR and CDR2 SFDVKD. J gave up 5 bases and V 3 bases, and 7 bases lay outside the gene matches. CDR3 in amino acids: CATSDRTGFGETQYF. The CDR3 nucleotides are TGTGCCACCAGTGATAGGACAGGGTTTGGGGAGACCCAGTACTTC.

J is TRBJ2-2 and V is TRBV19; 7 nucleotides agree with TRBD1. CDR1 LNHDA and CDR2 SQIVND come from the germline V gene (reference sequence). The CDR3 length is 13 residues. The V segment lost 6 bases and the J segment 5 bases; nucleotides outside the gene matches: 3. CDR3 protein: CASSHRGTGELFF. The CDR3 DNA reads as TGTGCCAGTAGCCACAGGGGTACCGGGGAGCTGTTTTTT.

The chain employs TRBV2 and TRBJ2-7, with TRBD2 identical over 15 bases. V lost 6 bases and J lost 4; bases outside the gene matches: 1. CDR1 is SNHLY, CDR2 FYNNEI, per germline. The CDR3 covers 14 residues. DNA for the CDR3: TGTGCCAGCAGGGGGACTAGCGGGGGGTACGAGCAGTACTTC. Its translation is CASRGTSGGYEQYF.

The chain recombines TRBV5-1 with TRBJ2-1; D could derive from TRBD1 or TRBD2 (6 bases each). Germline V CDR1 and CDR2: SGHRS, YFSETQ. V lost 7 bases and J 7 bases, leaving 24 bases between the germline ends. The CDR3 is 16 amino acids. The chain's CDR3 is CASQEQPGASWNEQFF. DNA for the CDR3: TGCGCCAGCCAAGAGCAACCGGGGGCCAGCTGGAATGAGCAGTTCTTC.

The V gene is TRBV29-1, the J gene TRBJ2-5, with 8 bases matching TRBD1. The CDR3 has 13 residues. CDR1 is SQVTM and CDR2 is ANQGSEA in the germline V gene. V dropped 6 bases and J dropped 1; count of bases not matched to a gene: 4. CDR3 residues: CSVLGQGQETQYF. The CDR3 DNA reads as TGCAGCGTCTTAGGACAGGGCCAAGAGACCCAGTACTTC.

This chain connects TRBV5-1 to TRBJ1-1; no firm D call. Trimming took 2 bases from V and 5 from J, leaving 13 bases between them. The CDR3 covers 14 residues. Germline V gives CDR1 SGHRS, CDR2 YFSETQ. CDR3 nucleotides: TGCGCCAGCAGCTTTAGAGCTAGGGAAACTGAAGCTTTCTTT. This translates into CASSFRARETEAFF. The full variable domain, its missing parts supplied by reference TRBV5-1 and TRBJ1-1, is KAGVTQTPRYLIKTRGQQVTLSCSPISGHRSVSWYQQTPGQGLQFLFEYFSETQRNKGNFPGRFSGRQFSNSRSEMNVSTLELGDSALYLCASSFRARETEAFFGQGTRLTVV.

This chain joins TRBV9 and TRBJ2-1; D is perhaps TRBD2 (6 bases). V was clipped by 0 bases and J by 2 bases, with 15 bases between them. This CDR3 spans 17 amino acids. Looked up from germline, CDR1 is SGDLS and CDR2 is YYNGEE. This CDR3 is CASSVGSNGGPYNEQFF. In nucleotides, the CDR3 is TGTGCCAGCAGCGTAGGGTCTAACGGGGGACCCTACAATGAGCAGTTCTTC.

J is TRBJ2-7 and V is TRBV4-1, with 11 nucleotides matching TRBD1. With 8 bases clipped from V and 5 bases from J, the junction kept 17 bases outside the gene matches. The germline gives CDR1 MGHRA, CDR2 YSYEKL. This CDR3 comprises 17 residues. DNA of the CDR3: TGCGCCAGCTCCCTAAACGTTCCCGGGACAGGGGGGCACGAGCAGTACTTC. It yields the protein CASSLNVPGTGGHEQYF.

This chain links TRBV27 with TRBJ1-5; D unclear. This CDR3 spans 12 amino acids. V dropped 3 bases and J dropped 6 bases, with 6 bases sitting between them. Germline CDR1 MNHEY, CDR2 SMNVEV (reference sequence). The CDR3 coding sequence is TGTGCCAGCAGTTTGATGTCTCAGCCCCAGCATTTT. Translating it yields CASSLMSQPQHF.